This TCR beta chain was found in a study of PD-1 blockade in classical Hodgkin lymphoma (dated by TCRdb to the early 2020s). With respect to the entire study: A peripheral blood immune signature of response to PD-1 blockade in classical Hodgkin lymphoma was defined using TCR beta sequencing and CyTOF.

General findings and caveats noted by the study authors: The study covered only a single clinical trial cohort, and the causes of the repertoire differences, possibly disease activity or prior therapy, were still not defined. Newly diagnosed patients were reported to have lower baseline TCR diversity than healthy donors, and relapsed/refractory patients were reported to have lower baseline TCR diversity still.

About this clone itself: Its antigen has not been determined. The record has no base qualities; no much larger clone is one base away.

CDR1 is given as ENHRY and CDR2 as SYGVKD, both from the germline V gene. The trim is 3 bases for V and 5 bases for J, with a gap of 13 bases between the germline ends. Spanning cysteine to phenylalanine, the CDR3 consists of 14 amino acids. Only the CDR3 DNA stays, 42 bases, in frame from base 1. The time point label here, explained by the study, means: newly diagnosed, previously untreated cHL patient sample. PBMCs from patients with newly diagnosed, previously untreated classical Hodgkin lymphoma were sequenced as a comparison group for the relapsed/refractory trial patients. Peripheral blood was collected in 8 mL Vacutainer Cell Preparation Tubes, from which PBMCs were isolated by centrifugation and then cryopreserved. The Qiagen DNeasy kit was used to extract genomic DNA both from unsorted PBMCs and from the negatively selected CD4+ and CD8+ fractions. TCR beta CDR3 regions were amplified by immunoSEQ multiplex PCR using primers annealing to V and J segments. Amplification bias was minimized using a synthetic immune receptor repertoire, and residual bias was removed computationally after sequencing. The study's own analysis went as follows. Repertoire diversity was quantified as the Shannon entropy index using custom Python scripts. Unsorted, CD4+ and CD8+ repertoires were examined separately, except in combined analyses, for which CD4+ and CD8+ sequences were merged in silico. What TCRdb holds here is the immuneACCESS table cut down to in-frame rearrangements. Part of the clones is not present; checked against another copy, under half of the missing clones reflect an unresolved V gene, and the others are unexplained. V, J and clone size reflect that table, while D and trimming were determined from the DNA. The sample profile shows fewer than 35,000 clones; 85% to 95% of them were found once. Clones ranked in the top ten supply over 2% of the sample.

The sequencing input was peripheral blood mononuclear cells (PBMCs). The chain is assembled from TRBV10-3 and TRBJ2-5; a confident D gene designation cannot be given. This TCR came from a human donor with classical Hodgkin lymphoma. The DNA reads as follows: TGTGCCATCAGTGAACCGGGCCTTCGGGAGACCCAGTACTTC. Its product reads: CAISEPGLRETQYF.